This TCR beta chain stems from a study of shared clonotypes between healthy human individuals. Repertoires were generated with immunoSEQ multiplex PCR, while TCRdb's copy carries only in-frame clones and drops some. This table has some 1 million clones, around four fifths appearing once. This clone was seen a few times. This CDR3 has 15 residues. Looked up from germline, CDR1 is SGHTA and CDR2 is FQGNSA. Trimming removed 2 bases at V and 6 bases at J, with 15 bases between. Sequencing input: memory CD4+ T cells sorted from blood. Subset defined: CD45RA-negative fraction. The origin of this receptor is a man between 18 and 35 years old in good health. The genes are TRBV7-2 and TRBJ2-3; weak D call: TRBD1 (6 bases). The CDR3 region has the DNA TGTGCCAGCAGCTTAAGGGTGCAGGGGAAGGATACGCAGTATTTT. Amino acids: CASSLRVQGKDTQYF. The complete variable domain, with remaining parts taken from reference TRBV7-2 and TRBJ2-3, reads GAGVSQSPSNKVTEKGKDVELRCDPISGHTALYWYRQSLGQGLEFLIYFQGNSAPDKSGLPSDRFSAERTGGSVSTLTIQRTQQEDSAVYLCASSLRVQGKDTQYFGPGTRLTVL.